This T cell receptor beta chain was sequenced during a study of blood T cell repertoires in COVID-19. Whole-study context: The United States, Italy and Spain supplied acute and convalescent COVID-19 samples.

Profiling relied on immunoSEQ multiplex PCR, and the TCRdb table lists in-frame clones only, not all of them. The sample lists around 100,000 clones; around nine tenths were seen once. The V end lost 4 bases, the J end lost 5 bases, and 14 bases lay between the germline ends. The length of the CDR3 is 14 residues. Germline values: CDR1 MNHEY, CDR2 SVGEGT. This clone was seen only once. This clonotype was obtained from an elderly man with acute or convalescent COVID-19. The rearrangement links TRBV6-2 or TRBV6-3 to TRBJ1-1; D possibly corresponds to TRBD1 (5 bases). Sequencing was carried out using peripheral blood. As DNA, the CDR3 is TGTGCCAGCAGTTCAACGGGGGGAGAAACTGAAGCTTTCTTT. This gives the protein CASSSTGGETEAFF.